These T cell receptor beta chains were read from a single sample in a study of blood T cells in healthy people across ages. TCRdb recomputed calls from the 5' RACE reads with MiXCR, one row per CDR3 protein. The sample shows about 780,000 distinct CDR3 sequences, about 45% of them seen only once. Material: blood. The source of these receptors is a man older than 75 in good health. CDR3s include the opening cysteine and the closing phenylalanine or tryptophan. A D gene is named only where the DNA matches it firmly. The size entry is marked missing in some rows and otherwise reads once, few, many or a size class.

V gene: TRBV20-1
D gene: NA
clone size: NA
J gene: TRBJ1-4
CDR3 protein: CSARDPRGPETLFF
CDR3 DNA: TGCAGTGCTAGAGATCCCCGGGGCCCAGAAACACTGTTTTTT

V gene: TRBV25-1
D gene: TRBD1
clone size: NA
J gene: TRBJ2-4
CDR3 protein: CASSGFSGQGSIQYF
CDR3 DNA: TGTGCCAGCAGTGGGTTTAGCGGACAGGGGAGCATTCAGTACTTC

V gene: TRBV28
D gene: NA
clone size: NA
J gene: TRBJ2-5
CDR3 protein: CASSLCTAQVTEETQYF
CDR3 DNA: TGTGCCAGCAGTTTATGCACAGCGCAGGTTACAGAGGAGACCCAGTACTTC

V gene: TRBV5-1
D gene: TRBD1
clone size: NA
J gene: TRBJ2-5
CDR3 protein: CASSLVIQGAETQYF
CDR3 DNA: TGCGCCAGCAGCTTGGTTATACAGGGGGCAGAGACCCAGTACTTC

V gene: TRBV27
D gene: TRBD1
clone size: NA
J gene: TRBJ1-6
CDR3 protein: CASSPGTGRNSPLHF
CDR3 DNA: TGTGCCAGCAGTCCAGGGACAGGTAGAAATTCACCCCTCCACTTT

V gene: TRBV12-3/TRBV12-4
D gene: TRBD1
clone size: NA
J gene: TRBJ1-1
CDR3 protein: CASSFRQGSAEAFF
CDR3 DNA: TGTGCCAGCAGTTTCAGACAGGGAAGCGCTGAAGCTTTCTTT

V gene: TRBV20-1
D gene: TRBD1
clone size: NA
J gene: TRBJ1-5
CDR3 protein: CSAGGQSNQPQHF
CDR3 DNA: TGCAGTGCCGGGGGACAGTCAAATCAGCCCCAGCATTTT

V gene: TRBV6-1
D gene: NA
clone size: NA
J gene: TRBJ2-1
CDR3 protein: CASSDLWGAAINEQFF
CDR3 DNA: TGTGCCAGCAGTGACCTCTGGGGAGCGGCGATAAATGAGCAGTTCTTC

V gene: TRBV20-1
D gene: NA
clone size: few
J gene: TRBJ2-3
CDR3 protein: CSARGLATDTQYF
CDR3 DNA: TGCAGTGCTAGGGGGCTAGCGACAGATACGCAGTATTTT

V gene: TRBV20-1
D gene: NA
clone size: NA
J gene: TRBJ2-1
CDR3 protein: CSARDQELVGPYNEQFF
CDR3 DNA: TGCAGTGCTAGAGATCAGGAACTAGTTGGGCCATACAATGAGCAGTTCTTC

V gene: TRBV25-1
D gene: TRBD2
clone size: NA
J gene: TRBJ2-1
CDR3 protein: CASSEYGGRAYNEQFF
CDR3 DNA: TGTGCCAGCAGTGAATATGGCGGGAGGGCCTACAATGAGCAGTTCTTC

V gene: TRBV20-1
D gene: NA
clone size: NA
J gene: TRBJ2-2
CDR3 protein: CSARDEALPNTGELFF
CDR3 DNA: TGCAGTGCTAGGGATGAAGCGCTACCGAACACCGGGGAGCTGTTTTTT

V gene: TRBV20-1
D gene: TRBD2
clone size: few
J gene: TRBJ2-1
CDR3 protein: CSARDSGSGSYNEQFF
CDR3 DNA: TGCAGTGCTAGAGATTCTGGGAGCGGGAGTTATAATGAGCAGTTCTTC

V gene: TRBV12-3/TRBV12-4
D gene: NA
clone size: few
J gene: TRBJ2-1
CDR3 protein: CASSLVSSYNEQFF
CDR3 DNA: TGTGCCAGCAGTTTGGTAAGCTCCTACAATGAGCAGTTCTTC

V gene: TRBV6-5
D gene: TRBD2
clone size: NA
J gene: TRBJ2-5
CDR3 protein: CASSPRLAGESAQYF
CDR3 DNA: TGTGCCAGCAGTCCGCGACTAGCGGGAGAAAGTGCGCAGTACTTC

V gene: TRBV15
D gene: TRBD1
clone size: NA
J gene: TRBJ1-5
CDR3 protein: CATSREGTGRNQPQHF
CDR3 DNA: TGTGCCACCAGCAGAGAGGGGACAGGGAGAAATCAGCCCCAGCATTTT

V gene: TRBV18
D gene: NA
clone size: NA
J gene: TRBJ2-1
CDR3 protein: CASSPPTEIYNEQFF
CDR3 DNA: TGTGCCAGCTCACCACCGACAGAAATTTACAATGAGCAGTTCTTC

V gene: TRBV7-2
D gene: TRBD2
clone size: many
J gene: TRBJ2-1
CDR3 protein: CASSLASGREEQFF
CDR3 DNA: TGTGCCAGCAGCTTAGCGAGCGGGAGAGAAGAGCAGTTCTTC

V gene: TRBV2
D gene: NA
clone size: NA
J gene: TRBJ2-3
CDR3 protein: CASSVDTGFMSRQYF
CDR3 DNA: TGTGCCAGCAGCGTAGACACGGGTTTTATGTCGCGGCAGTATTTT

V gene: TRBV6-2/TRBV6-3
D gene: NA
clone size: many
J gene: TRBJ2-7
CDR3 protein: CASSYPASGRNEQYF
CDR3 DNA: TGTGCCAGCAGTTACCCGGCCTCAGGGAGGAACGAGCAGTACTTC

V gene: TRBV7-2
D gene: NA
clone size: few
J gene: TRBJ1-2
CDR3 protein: CASSQTGPNYGYTF
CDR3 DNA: TGTGCCAGCAGCCAGACAGGCCCTAACTATGGCTACACCTTC

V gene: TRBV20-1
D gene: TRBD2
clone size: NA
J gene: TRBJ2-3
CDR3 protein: CSARLTSGSTDTQYF
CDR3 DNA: TGCAGTGCTAGACTCACTAGCGGAAGCACAGATACGCAGTATTTT

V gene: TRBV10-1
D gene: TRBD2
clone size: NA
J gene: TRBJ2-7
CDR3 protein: CASSEGTSHPNEQYF
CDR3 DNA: TGCGCCAGCAGTGAGGGGACTAGCCATCCCAATGAGCAGTACTTC

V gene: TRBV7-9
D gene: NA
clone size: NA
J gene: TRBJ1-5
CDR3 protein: CATVVGSTDQPQHF
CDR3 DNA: TGTGCCACGGTAGTGGGCAGCACGGATCAGCCCCAGCATTTT

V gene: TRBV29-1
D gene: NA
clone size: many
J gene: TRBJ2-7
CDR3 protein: CSVRIQGGGYEQYF
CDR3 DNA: TGCAGCGTACGAATCCAGGGGGGAGGCTACGAGCAGTACTTC

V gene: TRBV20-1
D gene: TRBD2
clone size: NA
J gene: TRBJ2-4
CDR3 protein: CSARVLAGGDIQYF
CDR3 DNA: TGCAGTGCTAGGGTACTAGCGGGAGGGGACATTCAGTACTTC

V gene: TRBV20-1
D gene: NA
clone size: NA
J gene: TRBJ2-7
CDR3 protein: CSARDGLEQYF
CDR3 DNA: TGCAGTGCTAGAGACGGCCTCGAGCAGTACTTC

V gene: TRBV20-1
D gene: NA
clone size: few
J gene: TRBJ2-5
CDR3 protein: CSAPADGRSETQYF
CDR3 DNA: TGCAGTGCTCCCGCAGACGGGCGGTCAGAGACCCAGTACTTC

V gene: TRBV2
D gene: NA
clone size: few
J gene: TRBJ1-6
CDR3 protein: CASSEKGATYNSPLHF
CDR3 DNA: TGTGCCAGCAGTGAGAAGGGAGCTACCTATAATTCACCCCTCCACTTT

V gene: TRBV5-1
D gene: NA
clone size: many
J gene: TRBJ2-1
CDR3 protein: CASSLVSYNEQFF
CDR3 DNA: TGCGCCAGCAGCTTGGTTTCGTACAATGAGCAGTTCTTC

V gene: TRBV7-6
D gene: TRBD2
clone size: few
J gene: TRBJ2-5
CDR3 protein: CASSPGRANEQYF
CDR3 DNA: TGTGCCAGCAGCCCCGGGAGGGCCAATGAGCAGTACTTC